Only a few counts were recorded for the clone carrying this TCR delta chain. A junction boundary mismatches the germline segment, possibly from a read error. The same CDR3 also results from other DNA sequences found in this sample. These data are taken from a study of gamma-delta chains in newborns, infants, children. Study-level information: Innate gammadelta T cells reportedly expand polyclonally right after birth, driven by microbial exposure, per the title.

TCRdb re-identified clones in the reads via CATT. The top ten clones hold approximately 20% of a sample with about 16,000 delta-chain clones, approximately 7% of them seen once. Sequencing used blood. This TCR was recovered from a child who was a newborn, infant or young child, either healthy, febrile or measles-vaccinated (not recorded which).

For the CDR3, the DNA is TGTGCCTGTGACTCTGTACTGGGGGATACTAGCTCCTGGGACACCCGCCAGATGTTTTTC. Amino acid sequence: CACDSVLGDTSSWDTRQMFF. The V gene is TRDV2, the J gene TRDJ3; TRDD3 agrees at 12 bases. Looked up from germline, CDR1 is GEAIGNYY and CDR2 is EKD. The CDR3 length is 20 residues.